One sample yielded the 24 T cell receptor beta chains listed below, sequenced in a study of blood T cell repertoires in COVID-19. Only in-frame clones appear in the TCRdb table, and some are missing; sequencing was by immunoSEQ multiplex PCR. The sample contains 300,000 to 350,000 clones, around 87% of which appear only once. The sequencing sample was made of PBMCs or T cells enriched from blood (not recorded which). These receptor sequences come from a woman aged 18-29 years with acute COVID-19.

The CDR3: CATWEAGGTGELFF. CDR3 bases: TGTGCCACTTGGGAAGCGGGAGGGACCGGGGAGCTGTTTTTT. The genes are TRBV9 and TRBJ2-2, with TRBD2 matching over 10 bases. Per the germline V gene, CDR1 is SGDLS and CDR2 is YYNGEE. The CDR3 sequence is 14 residues long. V lost 9 bases to trimming and J lost 5 bases; unmatched junction nucleotides: 7.

This chain links TRBV29-1 with TRBJ2-7; D remains unclear. V dropped 6 bases and J dropped 1 base, with 13 bases sitting between them. Germline V CDR1 and CDR2: SQVTM, ANQGSEA. The CDR3 has 13 amino acids. The DNA of the CDR3 is TGCAGCGTAGCGCCCCTATCATCCTACGAGCAGTACTTC. Translation gives CSVAPLSSYEQYF.

This chain connects TRBV5-1 to TRBJ1-2; perhaps TRBD1 as D (5 bases). Trimming cost V 0 bases and J 0 bases, with 15 bases left between them. This CDR3 spans 17 amino acids. The germline V gene encodes CDR1 SGHRS and CDR2 YFSETQ. For the CDR3, the DNA is TGCGCCAGCAGCTTGGCCGGGGGGGTACAAACTAACTATGGCTACACCTTC. This translates into CASSLAGGVQTNYGYTF.

CDR3 DNA: TGTGCCAGCAGCCAAGCCCCGGGACAGGGCTCTGGAAACACCATATATTTT. It encodes CASSQAPGQGSGNTIYF. This chain uses TRBV3-1 (or the pseudogene TRBV3-2) with TRBJ1-3; TRBD1 matches 9 bases. J was trimmed by 0 bases and V by 1 base; bases with no gene match: 4. Looked up from germline, CDR1 is LGHDT and CDR2 is YNNKEL (reference sequence). The CDR3 extends over 17 amino acids.

This chain connects TRBV4-1 to TRBJ1-2, with D uncertain. The V gene lost 0 bases and the J gene lost 3 bases, with 11 bases spanning the gap. The CDR3 length is 15 residues. Germline V lookup: CDR1 MGHRA, CDR2 YSYEKL. As DNA, the CDR3 is TGCGCCAGCAGCCAAGATAGCCAGCCCTACTATGGCTACACCTTC. Its translation: CASSQDSQPYYGYTF.

The chain uses TRBV15 and TRBJ1-6, with a possible D match to TRBD1 (6 bases). CDR1 and CDR2 from the germline V gene are LNHNV and YYDKDF (reference sequence). V shed 1 base and J shed 9 bases, with 13 bases lying between them. This CDR3 is built from 15 residues. The CDR3 nucleotides read TGTGCCACCAGCAGAGGTGCAGGGGCCGGTTCACCCCTCCACTTT. It specifies CATSRGAGAGSPLHF.

The chain has TRBV3-1 (or the pseudogene TRBV3-2) and TRBJ2-7, with 9 bases lining up with TRBD1. The CDR3 extends over 16 amino acids. V gave up 3 bases and J gave up 1 base; unmatched junction bases: 7. Per the germline V gene, CDR1 is LGHDT and CDR2 is YNNKEL (reference sequence). CDR3 nucleotides: TGTGCCAGCAGCCACCGACCGGGACAGGGTTCCTACGAGCAGTACTTC. It is translated as CASSHRPGQGSYEQYF.

This chain joins TRBV24-1 and TRBJ2-1, with 10 positions matching TRBD2. The V gene's germline CDR1 is KGHDR and CDR2 SFDVKD. This CDR3 has 16 residues. V lost 0 bases to trimming and J lost 5 bases; unmatched junction nucleotides: 3. The CDR3 loop is CATSDLGTSANNEQFF. The CDR3 DNA sequence: TGTGCCACCAGTGATTTGGGGACTAGCGCTAACAATGAGCAGTTCTTC.

The V call is TRBV6-6, the J call TRBJ2-2, with 8 bases lining up with TRBD1. Germline V CDR1 and CDR2: MNHNY, SVGAGI (reference sequence). V lost 5 bases, J lost 5 bases, and 7 bases stayed unmatched. The CDR3 is made up of 15 amino acids. CDR3 sequence (DNA): TGTGCCAGCAGTATTGACAGGGGTGGAACCGGGGAGCTGTTTTTT. It codes for CASSIDRGGTGELFF.

The rearrangement uses TRBV5-4 and TRBJ2-7, with 8 bases identical to TRBD1. V lost 3 bases, J lost 2 bases, and 1 base stayed unmatched. The CDR3 totals 13 residues. Germline V lookup: CDR1 SGHNT, CDR2 YYREEE (reference sequence). Written as DNA, the CDR3 is TGTGCCAGCAGCTGGGACAGGACCTACGAGCAGTACTTC. This codes for CASSWDRTYEQYF.

V and J are TRBV9 and TRBJ2-2; D not resolved. Germline CDR1 and CDR2: SGDLS and YYNGEE. V was trimmed by 3 bases and J by 2 bases, leaving 17 bases between them. This CDR3 region has 17 residues. CDR3: CASSAPLNGSNTGELFF. In DNA, the CDR3 is TGTGCCAGCAGCGCCCCGTTAAACGGGTCCAACACCGGGGAGCTGTTTTTT.

The gene calls are TRBV20-1 and TRBJ1-1, with D possibly TRBD1 on 5 matching bases. The germline CDR1 and CDR2 sequences are DFQATT and SNEGSKA (reference sequence). Trimming took off 8 bases at V and 8 bases at J, with 12 bases between the two ends. The CDR3 spans 10 residues. DNA for the CDR3: TGCAGTTCAGGGTCCTACGAAGCTTTCTTT. Amino acids: CSSGSYEAFF.

The CDR3 sequence: CASSLREGYEQYF. CDR3 nucleotide sequence: TGTGCCAGCAGCTTAAGGGAGGGCTACGAGCAGTACTTC. V is TRBV11-2 and J is TRBJ2-7, with 7 nucleotides matching TRBD2. Germline CDR1 is SGHAT and CDR2 is FQNNGV. This CDR3 comprises 13 residues. Trimming took 2 bases from V and 3 from J; bases not matched to a gene: 1.

The chain employs TRBV9 and TRBJ1-1; D is undetermined. CDR3 length equals 14 residues. Trimming removed 2 bases from V and 1 base from J, with 9 bases in between. From germline, CDR1 is SGDLS and CDR2 YYNGEE. CDR3 sequence (DNA): TGTGCCAGCAGCGTTGAACGGTCGAACACTGAAGCTTTCTTT. This codes for CASSVERSNTEAFF.

The rearrangement uses TRBV19 and TRBJ2-2; D perhaps matches TRBD1 (6 bases). Looked up from germline, CDR1 is LNHDA and CDR2 is SQIVND (reference sequence). The CDR3 has 14 amino acids. Trimming cost V 7 bases and J 3 bases, with 12 bases left between them. Written as DNA, the CDR3 is TGTGCCAGTATTGTAGCAGGGGACACCGGGGAGCTGTTTTTT. This translates into CASIVAGDTGELFF.

The chain carries TRBV28 and TRBJ1-2, with 8 bases matching TRBD1. V trimming: 3 bases; J trimming: 0 bases; junction bases outside the gene matches: 12. CDR1 and CDR2 (germline): MDHEN, SYDVKM. This CDR3 is built from 18 residues. In nucleotides, the CDR3 is TGTGCCAGCAGTTTTAGACTAGGACAGGGCTCCTCTAACTATGGCTACACCTTC. This encodes CASSFRLGQGSSNYGYTF.

This chain connects TRBV28 to TRBJ2-7; the D gene is possibly TRBD2 (6 bases). Germline assignment: CDR1 MDHEN and CDR2 SYDVKM. Trimming removed 10 bases from V and 1 base from J, with 20 bases in between. The CDR3 is 15 residues long. The DNA of the CDR3 is TGTGCCACCAACGAACCTAGCGTTATTTCCTACGAGCAGTACTTC. Translated, it gives CATNEPSVISYEQYF. The full variable domain, its missing parts supplied by reference TRBV28 and TRBJ2-7, is DVKVTQSSRYLVKRTGEKVFLECVQDMDHENMFWYRQDPGLGLRLIYFSYDVKMKEKGDIPEGYSVSREKKERFSLILESASTNQTSMYLCATNEPSVISYEQYFGPGTRLTVT.

For the CDR3, the DNA is TGCGCCAGCAGCCTTGGACTAGCGGGAGTGGGCGGGGAGCTGTTTTTT. Translated, it gives CASSLGLAGVGGELFF. The rearrangement joins TRBV5-1 to TRBJ2-2; TRBD2 matches 13 bases. The CDR3 spans 16 residues. Per the germline V gene, CDR1 is SGHRS and CDR2 is YFSETQ. V lost 4 bases and J lost 7; bases outside the gene matches: 7. Combining the CDR3 with reference TRBV5-1 and TRBJ2-2 gives the whole variable domain KAGVTQTPRYLIKTRGQQVTLSCSPISGHRSVSWYQQTPGQGLQFLFEYFSETQRNKGNFPGRFSGRQFSNSRSEMNVSTLELGDSALYLCASSLGLAGVGGELFFGEGSRLTVL.

The chain couples TRBV6-6 to TRBJ1-5; D uncertain. Germline values: CDR1 MNHNY, CDR2 SVGAGI (reference sequence). This CDR3 spans 13 amino acids. V was cut by 5 bases and J by 5 bases, with 10 bases left in between. The CDR3 DNA is TGTGCCAGCAGTAGCCTGACATATCAGCCCCAGCATTTT. Protein product: CASSSLTYQPQHF.

The genes are TRBV5-1 and TRBJ2-7; D ambiguous. V lost 4 bases to trimming and J lost 0 bases, with 8 bases between them. CDR1 is SGHRS and CDR2 is YFSETQ in the germline V gene. The CDR3 has 13 amino acids. CDR3 nucleotides: TGCGCCAGCAGCCCTCTGAGCTCCTACGAGCAGTACTTC. This gives the protein CASSPLSSYEQYF.

This clone was seen once. The chain is built from TRBV28 and TRBJ2-1, with TRBD2 identical over 10 bases. V dropped 4 bases and J dropped 1; count of bases not matched to a gene: 1. This CDR3 contains 15 residues. Looked up from germline, CDR1 is MDHEN and CDR2 is SYDVKM. The CDR3 spells CASSSSGSSYNEQFF. CDR3 bases: TGTGCCAGCAGTTCTAGCGGGAGTTCCTACAATGAGCAGTTCTTC.

The chain carries TRBV5-1 and TRBJ2-5; 8 bases match TRBD2. This CDR3 comprises 15 residues. V dropped 6 bases and J dropped 3; count of bases not matched to a gene: 10. Germline-derived CDR1 and CDR2 are SGHRS and YFSETQ. The DNA of the CDR3 is TGCGCCAGCAATGGCCTAGGACTAGCTAAAGAGACCCAGTACTTC. Translation gives CASNGLGLAKETQYF.

V and J are TRBV10-3 and TRBJ2-7; D perhaps matches TRBD2 (6 bases). Germline V lookup: CDR1 ENHRY, CDR2 SYGVKD. This CDR3 is built from 13 residues. V lost 8 bases to trimming and J lost 6 bases, with 17 bases between them. The CDR3 loop reads CAISAPSVSEQYF. The CDR3 nucleotides are TGTGCCATCTCCGCCCCTAGCGTTTCCGAGCAGTACTTC.

The V and J genes are TRBV10-3 and TRBJ1-2; 7 bases agree with TRBD1. Germline V gene sequence: CDR1 ENHRY, CDR2 SYGVKD. The CDR3 extends over 16 amino acids. The V gene end was trimmed by 4 bases and the J gene end by 2 bases; junction bases not matched to a gene: 10. CDR3 sequence reads: CAISGGTASLNYGYTF. CDR3 coding DNA: TGTGCCATCAGTGGTGGGACAGCCTCTTTAAACTATGGCTACACCTTC.